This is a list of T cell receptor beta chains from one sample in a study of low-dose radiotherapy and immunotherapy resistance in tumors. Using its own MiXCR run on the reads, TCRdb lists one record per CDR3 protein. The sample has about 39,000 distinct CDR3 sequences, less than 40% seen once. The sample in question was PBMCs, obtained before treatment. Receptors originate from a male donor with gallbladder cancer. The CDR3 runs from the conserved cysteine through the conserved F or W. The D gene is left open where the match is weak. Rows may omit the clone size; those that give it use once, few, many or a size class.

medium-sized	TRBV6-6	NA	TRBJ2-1	CASSYSYRLNEQFF	TGTGCCAGCAGTTACTCGTATAGGCTTAATGAGCAGTTCTTC
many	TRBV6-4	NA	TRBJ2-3	CASSEVHYTDTQYF	TGTGCCAGCAGCGAGGTCCATTACACAGATACGCAGTATTTT
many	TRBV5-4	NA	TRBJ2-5	CASSSSGQKQETQYF	TGTGCCAGCAGCTCGAGCGGACAGAAACAAGAGACCCAGTACTTC
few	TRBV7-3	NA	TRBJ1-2	CASSPTANYGYTF	TGTGCCAGCAGCCCTACAGCTAACTATGGCTACACCTTC
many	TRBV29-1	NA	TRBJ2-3	CSVEEGLLTDTQYF	TGCAGCGTTGAGGAGGGGCTCCTCACAGATACGCAGTATTTT
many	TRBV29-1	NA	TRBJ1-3	CSVGQGSSGNTIYF	TGCAGCGTTGGGCAGGGGAGCTCTGGAAACACCATATATTTT
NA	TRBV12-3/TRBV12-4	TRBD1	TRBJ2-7	CASSATGGKNEQYF	TGTGCCAGCAGTGCGACAGGGGGCAAAAACGAGCAGTACTTC
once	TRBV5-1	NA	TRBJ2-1	CASSLGSESNEQFF	TGCGCCAGCAGCTTGGGGTCGGAAAGCAATGAGCAGTTCTTC
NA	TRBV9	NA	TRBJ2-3	CASSPLGWNTDTQYF	TGTGCCAGCAGCCCCCTCGGATGGAACACAGATACGCAGTATTTT
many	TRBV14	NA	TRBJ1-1	CASSIQGNTEAFF	TGTGCCAGCAGCATACAGGGGAACACTGAAGCTTTCTTT
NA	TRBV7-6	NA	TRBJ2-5	CASNFLQETQYF	TGTGCCAGCAACTTTCTCCAAGAGACCCAATACTTC
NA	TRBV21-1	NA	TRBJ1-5	CASSGPSRTGRAVCNQPQHF	TGTGCCAGCAGCGGACCCTCGAGGACAGGCCGTGCGGTCTGCAATCAGCCCCAGCATTTT
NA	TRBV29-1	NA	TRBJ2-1	CSVGGLEQFF	TGCAGCGTTGGGGGGTTGGAGCAGTTCTTC
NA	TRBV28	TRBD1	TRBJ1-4	CASSLGDRAIRKLFF	TGTGCCAGCAGTTTGGGTGACAGGGCGATAAGAAAACTGTTTTTT
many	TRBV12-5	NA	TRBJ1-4	CASATGFNEKLFF	TGTGCTAGTGCGACGGGGTTTAATGAAAAACTGTTTTTT
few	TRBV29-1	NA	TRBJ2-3	CSVDGYGSTDTQYF	TGCAGCGTTGATGGGTACGGGAGCACAGATACGCAGTATTTT
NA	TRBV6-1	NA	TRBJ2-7	CASSPRRKSGTATYEQYF	TGTGCCAGCAGTCCGCGAAGGAAATCCGGGACGGCCACCTACGAGCAGTACTTC
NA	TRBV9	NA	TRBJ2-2	CASSVGELGTGELFF	TGTGCCAGCAGCGTAGGGGAGTTGGGCACCGGGGAGCTGTTTTTT
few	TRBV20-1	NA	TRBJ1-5	CSAIPGPNQPQHF	TGCAGTGCTATTCCAGGGCCAAATCAGCCCCAGCATTTT
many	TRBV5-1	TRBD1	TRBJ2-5	CASSSGTGGRETQYF	TGCGCCAGCAGCTCCGGGACAGGGGGCCGAGAGACCCAGTACTTC
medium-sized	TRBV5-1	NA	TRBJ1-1	CASSADGNTEAFF	TGCGCCAGCAGCGCGGACGGGAACACTGAAGCTTTCTTT
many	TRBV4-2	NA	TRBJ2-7	CASSQDWGSYEQYF	TGTGCCAGCAGCCAAGACTGGGGATCCTACGAGCAGTACTTC
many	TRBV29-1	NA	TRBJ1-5	CYDQEDQPQHF	TGCTATGATCAGGAAGATCAGCCCCAGCATTTT
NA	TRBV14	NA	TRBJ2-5	CASSPIFGTYRETQYF	TGTGCCAGCAGCCCTATCTTTGGAACCTACAGGGAGACCCAGTACTTC
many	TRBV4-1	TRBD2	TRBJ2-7	CASSLRGGPTYEQYF	TGCGCCAGCAGCCTCCGCGGGGGGCCCACCTACGAGCAGTACTTC
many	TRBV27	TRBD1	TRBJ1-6	CARENRGWGQFGSPLHF	TGTGCCAGGGAGAACAGGGGCTGGGGGCAATTCGGTTCACCCCTCCACTTT
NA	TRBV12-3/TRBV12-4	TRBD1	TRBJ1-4	CASSFTGDEKLFF	TGTGCCAGCAGTTTCACAGGGGACGAAAAACTGTTTTTT